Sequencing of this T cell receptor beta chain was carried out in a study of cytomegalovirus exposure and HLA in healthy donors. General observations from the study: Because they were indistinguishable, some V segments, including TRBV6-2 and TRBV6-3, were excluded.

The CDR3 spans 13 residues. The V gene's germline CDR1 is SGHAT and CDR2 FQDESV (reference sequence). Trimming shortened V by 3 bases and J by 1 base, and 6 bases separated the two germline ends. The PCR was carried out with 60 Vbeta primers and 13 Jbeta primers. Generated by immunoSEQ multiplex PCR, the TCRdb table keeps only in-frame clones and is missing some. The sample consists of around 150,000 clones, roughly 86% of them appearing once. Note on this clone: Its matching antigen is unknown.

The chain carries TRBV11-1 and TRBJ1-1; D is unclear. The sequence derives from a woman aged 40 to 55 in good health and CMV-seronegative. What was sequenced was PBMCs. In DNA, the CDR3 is TGTGCCAGCAGCTTGGGAGAGAACACTGAAGCTTTCTTT. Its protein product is CASSLGENTEAFF.